This T cell receptor (beta chain) is from a study of blood T cell repertoires in COVID-19. Study-level background: Sites across the United States, Italy and Spain contributed samples from acute and convalescent COVID-19. T cells, B-cell-depleted T cells, or PBMCs supplied cDNA or gDNA.

The CDR3 consists of 12 residues. In germline, CDR1 is ENHRY, CDR2 SYGVKD. V was clipped by 1 base and J by 8 bases, with 8 bases between them. Original data processing: Amplification with reference gene primers provided the estimates of nucleated cell counts. Method: immunoSEQ multiplex PCR; TCRdb's copy keeps in-frame clones and lacks some. That table gives V, J and clone size, and the DNA gave D and trimming. Here the sample spans about 47,000 clones, roughly 71% being singletons. This TCR came from an elderly man with acute or convalescent COVID-19. V gene TRBV10-3 combines with J gene TRBJ1-1, with D possibly matching TRBD1 (5 bases). Sequenced material: peripheral blood. CDR3 amino acids: CAISEWGTEAFF. The CDR3 DNA sequence: TGTGCCATCAGTGAGTGGGGCACCGAAGCTTTCTTT.